These 11 T cell receptor beta chains came from one sample sequenced in a study of blood T cell repertoires in COVID-19. The method was immunoSEQ multiplex PCR; TCRdb's version includes in-frame clones alone and lacks a portion of them. The data show 140,000 to 150,000 clones, 84% seen once. Sequenced input: peripheral blood. These TCRs come from a man aged 25-40 years with COVID-19, enrolled during active disease.

The rearrangement links TRBV27 to TRBJ1-6; D ambiguous. This CDR3 contains 14 residues. Trimming left V 2 bases short and J 9 bases short, with 11 bases between. CDR1 is MNHEY and CDR2 is SMNVEV in the germline V gene (reference sequence). CDR3 sequence reads: CASSLTAFGSPLHF. The CDR3 region has the DNA TGTGCCAGCAGTTTAACTGCCTTTGGTTCACCCCTCCACTTT.

The chain couples TRBV7-9 to TRBJ1-6; maybe TRBD1 (6 bases). Germline assignment: CDR1 SEHNR and CDR2 FQNEAQ (reference sequence). V was trimmed by 1 base and J by 9 bases, leaving 10 bases between them. This CDR3 has 14 amino acids. This CDR3 is CASSLGRGFSPLHF. CDR3 DNA: TGTGCCAGCAGCTTAGGCAGGGGATTTTCACCCCTCCACTTT.

This clone was seen just once. The chain joins TRBV6-6 to TRBJ2-1; no clear D gene. The V gene lost 7 bases and the J gene lost 5 bases, with 9 bases spanning the gap. The CDR3 spans 12 residues. Per the germline V gene, CDR1 is MNHNY and CDR2 is SVGAGI (reference sequence). The CDR3 protein is CASKNNNNEQFF. DNA of the CDR3: TGTGCCAGCAAAAACAATAACAATGAGCAGTTCTTC.

The chain uses TRBV11-2 and TRBJ2-5; D is possibly TRBD1 (6 bases). The CDR3 runs 14 residues. Trimming cost V 5 bases and J 5 bases, with 15 bases left between them. Germline lookup yields CDR1 SGHAT and CDR2 FQNNGV. This chain's CDR3 is CASSTQGWGETQYF. The CDR3 coding sequence is TGTGCCAGCAGCACCCAGGGGTGGGGGGAGACCCAGTACTTC.

V usage is TRBV2 and J usage is TRBJ1-1; no clear D gene. Germline V gives CDR1 SNHLY, CDR2 FYNNEI. This CDR3 is 11 amino acids long. With 9 bases removed from V and 7 bases from J, the gap between germline ends came to 12 bases. CDR3 loop: CASGVQVEAFF. In nucleotides, the CDR3 is TGTGCCAGTGGAGTCCAAGTTGAAGCTTTCTTT.

This clone was detected many times. The chain has TRBV11-2 and TRBJ2-5; TRBD2 might be the D (5 bases). V dropped 4 bases and J dropped 5 bases, with 8 bases sitting between them. Germline lookup yields CDR1 SGHAT and CDR2 FQNNGV. This CDR3 comprises 12 residues. The CDR3 coding sequence is TGTGCCAGCAGCTCGGGGTTCGAGACCCAGTACTTC. Protein: CASSSGFETQYF.

The gene calls are TRBV7-2 and TRBJ1-2; D gene unclear. Per germline, CDR1 SGHTA and CDR2 FQGNSA. CDR3 length: 11 residues. Trimming stripped 8 bases from V and 8 bases from J, with 12 bases between. DNA of the CDR3: TGTGCCAGCTGCCGACGGGAGGGCTACACCTTC. It encodes CASCRREGYTF. The whole variable domain, remainder taken from reference TRBV7-2 and TRBJ1-2, is GAGVSQSPSNKVTEKGKDVELRCDPISGHTALYWYRQSLGQGLEFLIYFQGNSAPDKSGLPSDRFSAERTGGSVSTLTIQRTQQEDSAVYLCASCRREGYTFGSGTRLTVV.

The chain recombines TRBV6-4 with TRBJ1-1, with unresolved D. V shed 5 bases and J shed 5 bases, with 12 bases lying between them. Germline lookup yields CDR1 MRHNA and CDR2 SNTAGT. This CDR3 region has 13 residues. The CDR3 sequence is CASSFSLGTEAFF. The CDR3 DNA is TGTGCCAGCAGTTTCTCACTCGGGACTGAAGCTTTCTTT.

This chain connects TRBV21-1 to TRBJ2-1; the table's D call, TRBD1, has no DNA check behind it. TRBV21-1 has pseudogene status. There are 16 residues in the CDR3. The CDR3 is CASSKAKDSSYNEQFF. The CDR3 bases are TGTGCCAGCAGCAAAGCCAAGGACAGTTCCTACAATGAGCAGTTCTTC.

In nucleotides, the CDR3 is TGTGCCAGCAGTGACCTAGCGGGAGCAATGTACGAGCAGTACTTC. Its translation: CASSDLAGAMYEQYF. This chain joins TRBV27 and TRBJ2-7; TRBD2 agrees at 10 bases. With V trimmed by 5 bases and J by 4 bases, 8 bases remained unmatched. Germline-derived CDR1 and CDR2 are MNHEY and SMNVEV (reference sequence). There are 15 residues in the CDR3.

J is TRBJ2-2 and V is TRBV9; tentative D call: TRBD2 (5 bases). CDR1 is SGDLS, CDR2 YYNGEE, per germline. The V gene lost 0 bases and the J gene lost 5 bases, with 14 bases spanning the gap. This CDR3 region has 16 residues. The CDR3 spells CASSVGDGSGTGELFF. The CDR3, as DNA: TGTGCCAGCAGCGTAGGGGATGGGAGTGGTACCGGGGAGCTGTTTTTT.